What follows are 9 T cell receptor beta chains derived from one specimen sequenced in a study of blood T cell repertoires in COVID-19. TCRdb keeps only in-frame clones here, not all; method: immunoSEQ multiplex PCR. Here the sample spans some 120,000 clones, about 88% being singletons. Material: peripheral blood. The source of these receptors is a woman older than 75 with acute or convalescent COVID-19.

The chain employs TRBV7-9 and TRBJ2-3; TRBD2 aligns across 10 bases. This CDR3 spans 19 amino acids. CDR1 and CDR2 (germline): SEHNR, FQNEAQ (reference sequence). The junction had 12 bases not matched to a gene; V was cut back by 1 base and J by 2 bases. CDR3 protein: CASSLGLLAGELITDTQYF. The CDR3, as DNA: TGTGCCAGCAGCTTAGGATTGCTAGCGGGGGAGTTGATCACAGATACGCAGTATTTT.

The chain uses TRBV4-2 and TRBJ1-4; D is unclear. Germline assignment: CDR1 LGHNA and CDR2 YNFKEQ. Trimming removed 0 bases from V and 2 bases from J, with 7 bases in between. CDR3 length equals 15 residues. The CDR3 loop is CASSQEPGTNEKLFF. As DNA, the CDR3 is TGTGCCAGCAGCCAAGAACCGGGTACTAATGAAAAACTGTTTTTT.

CDR3: CASTSDRMNTEAFF. The CDR3 DNA follows: TGTGCCAGTACGTCGGACAGGATGAACACTGAAGCTTTCTTT. The J gene is TRBJ1-1, the V gene TRBV19; TRBD1 agrees at 7 bases. The CDR3 is 14 residues long. J gave up 0 bases and V 7 bases, and 5 bases lay outside the gene matches. CDR1 is LNHDA and CDR2 is SQIVND in the germline V gene (reference sequence).

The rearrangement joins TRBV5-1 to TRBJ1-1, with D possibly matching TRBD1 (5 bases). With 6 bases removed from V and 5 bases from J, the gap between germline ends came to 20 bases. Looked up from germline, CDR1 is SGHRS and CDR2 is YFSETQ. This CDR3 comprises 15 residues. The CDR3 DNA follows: TGCGCCAGCACTTCCGGCAGGGTGCGGGGGACTGAAGCTTTCTTT. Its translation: CASTSGRVRGTEAFF. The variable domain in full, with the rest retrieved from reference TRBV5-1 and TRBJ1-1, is KAGVTQTPRYLIKTRGQQVTLSCSPISGHRSVSWYQQTPGQGLQFLFEYFSETQRNKGNFPGRFSGRQFSNSRSEMNVSTLELGDSALYLCASTSGRVRGTEAFFGQGTRLTVV.

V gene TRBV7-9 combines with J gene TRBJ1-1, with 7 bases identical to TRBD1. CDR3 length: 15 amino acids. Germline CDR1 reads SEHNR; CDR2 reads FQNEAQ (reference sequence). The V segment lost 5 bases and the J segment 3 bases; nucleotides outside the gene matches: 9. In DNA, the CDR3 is TGTGCCAGCAGCCCTAGACGTACAGGGGACACTGAAGCTTTCTTT. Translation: CASSPRRTGDTEAFF.

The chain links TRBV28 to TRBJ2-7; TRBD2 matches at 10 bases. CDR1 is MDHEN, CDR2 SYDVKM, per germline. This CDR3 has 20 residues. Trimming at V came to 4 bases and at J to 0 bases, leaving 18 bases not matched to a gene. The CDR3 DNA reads TGTGCCAGCAGTTCCTTCGGGTCAATCGTAACTAGCGGGAACTCCTACGAGCAGTACTTC. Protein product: CASSSFGSIVTSGNSYEQYF.

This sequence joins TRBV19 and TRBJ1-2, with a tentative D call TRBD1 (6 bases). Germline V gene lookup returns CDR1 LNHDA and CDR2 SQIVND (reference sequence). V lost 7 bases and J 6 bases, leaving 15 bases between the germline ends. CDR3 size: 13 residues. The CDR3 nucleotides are TGTGCCAGTAACTTCCTGACAGGAGATGGCTACACCTTC. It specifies CASNFLTGDGYTF.

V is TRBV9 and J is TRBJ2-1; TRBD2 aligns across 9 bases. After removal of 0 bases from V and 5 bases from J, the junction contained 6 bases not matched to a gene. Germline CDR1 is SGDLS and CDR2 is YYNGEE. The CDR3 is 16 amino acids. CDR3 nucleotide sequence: TGTGCCAGCAGCGTAGGGGTGACTAGCGGCCACAATGAGCAGTTCTTC. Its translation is CASSVGVTSGHNEQFF.

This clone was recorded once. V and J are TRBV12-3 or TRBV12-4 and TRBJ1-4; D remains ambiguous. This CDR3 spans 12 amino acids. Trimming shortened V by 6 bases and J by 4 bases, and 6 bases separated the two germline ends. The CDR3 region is CASSRFNEKLFF. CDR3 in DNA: TGTGCCAGCAGCAGGTTTAATGAAAAACTGTTTTTT.